This T cell receptor beta chain comes out of a study of T-cell reconstitution after alpha-beta-depleted transplantation in children (dated by TCRdb to 2016 to 2017). Study-wide context: T-cell immune reconstitution after TCRalphabeta/CD19-depleted allogeneic hematopoietic cell transplantation in children was quantitatively tracked in the study by means of TCR repertoire profiling.

With respect to this clonotype: Its specific antigen is unknown. Per-base quality was not reported, and no clone a single base away is much larger than it.

The protocol used for the library was PCR. The run used an Illumina HiSeq 2500. To normalize quantification of the TCRbeta repertoire, the TCR libraries were built with molecular barcoding that relied on unique molecular identifiers. The public sequencing data were trimmed at Q25 with fastp and processed into clonotypes with MiXCR by TCRdb, which kept only in-frame beta chains. Records with the same CDR3 protein are collapsed into one entry carrying the most frequent genes and DNA. This sample is represented by hundreds of thousands of distinct CDR3 sequences; about 10% of them were singletons. The ten most abundant clones make up less than 5% of the sample. Clipping removes 0 bases from V and 12 bases from J, with 9 as the unmatched junction base count. The CDR3 spans 15 residues, from the cysteine through the phenylalanine. Only the CDR3 DNA is retained, 45 bases long and in frame from the first base.

The receptor comes from a human donor who donated a stem cell graft to a child with acute myeloid leukemia. Sequenced material: PBMCs from the stem cell graft donor, taken from the stem cell graft. The chain couples TRBV12-3 or TRBV12-4 to TRBJ2-1, and 9 junction bases match TRBD2. CDR3 reads: CASSLAASGIRAQFF. In nucleotides, the sequence is TGTGCCAGCAGTTTAGCGGCTAGCGGGATTCGGGCGCAGTTCTTC.